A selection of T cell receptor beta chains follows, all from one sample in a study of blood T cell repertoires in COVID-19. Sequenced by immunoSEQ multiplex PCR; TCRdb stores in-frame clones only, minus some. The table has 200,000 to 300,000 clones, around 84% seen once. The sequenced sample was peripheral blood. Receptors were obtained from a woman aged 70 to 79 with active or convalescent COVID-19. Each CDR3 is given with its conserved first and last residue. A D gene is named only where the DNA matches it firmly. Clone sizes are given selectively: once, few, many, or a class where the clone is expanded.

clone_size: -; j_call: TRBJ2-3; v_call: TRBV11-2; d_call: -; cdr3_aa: CASKRALFSDTQYF; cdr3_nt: TGTGCCAGTAAGAGAGCGTTATTTTCAGATACGCAGTATTTT
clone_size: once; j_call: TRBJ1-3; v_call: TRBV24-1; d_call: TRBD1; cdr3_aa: CATSDTGTGLSGNTIYF; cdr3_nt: TGTGCCACCAGTGATACCGGGACAGGTCTCTCTGGAAACACCATATATTTT
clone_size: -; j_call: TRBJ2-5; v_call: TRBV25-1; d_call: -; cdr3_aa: CASRAGLETQYF; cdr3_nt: TGTGCCTCGCGGGCTGGTTTAGAGACCCAGTACTTC
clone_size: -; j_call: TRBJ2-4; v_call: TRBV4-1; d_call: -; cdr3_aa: CASSQDRDLRNIQYF; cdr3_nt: TGCGCCAGCAGCCAAGATCGAGATCTGAGGAACATTCAGTACTTC
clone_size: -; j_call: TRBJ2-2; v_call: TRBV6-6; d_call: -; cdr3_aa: CASSPPGTSNTGELFF; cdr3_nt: TGTGCCAGCAGTCCCCCAGGGACTTCGAACACCGGGGAGCTGTTTTTT
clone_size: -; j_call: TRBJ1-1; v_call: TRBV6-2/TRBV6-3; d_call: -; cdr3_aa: CASSYVRTEAFF; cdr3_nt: TGTGCCAGCAGTTACGTCAGAACTGAAGCTTTCTTT
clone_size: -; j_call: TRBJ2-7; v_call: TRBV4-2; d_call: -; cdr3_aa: CASTPDGGAYEQYF; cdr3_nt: TGTGCCAGCACCCCCGACGGAGGGGCCTACGAGCAGTACTTC
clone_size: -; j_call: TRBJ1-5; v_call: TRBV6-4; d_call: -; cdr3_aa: CASSGELNQPQHF; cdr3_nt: TGTGCCAGCAGCGGGGAATTAAATCAGCCCCAGCATTTT
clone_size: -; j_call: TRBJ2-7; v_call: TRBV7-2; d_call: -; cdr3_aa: CASSIRTYEQYF; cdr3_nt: TGTGCCAGCAGCATCAGGACCTACGAGCAGTACTTC
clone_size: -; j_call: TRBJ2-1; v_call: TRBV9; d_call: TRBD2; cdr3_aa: CASSVTSGGAGNEQFF; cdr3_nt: TGTGCCAGCAGCGTGACTAGCGGGGGGGCTGGGAATGAGCAGTTCTTC
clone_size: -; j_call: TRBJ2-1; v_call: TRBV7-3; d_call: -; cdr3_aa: CASSTTTSSYNEQFF; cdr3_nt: TGTGCCAGCAGCACGACTACCTCCTCCTACAATGAGCAGTTCTTC
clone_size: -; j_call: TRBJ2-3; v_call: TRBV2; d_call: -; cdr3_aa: CASSEVKGTSRADTQYF; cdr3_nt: TGTGCCAGCAGTGAAGTCAAGGGGACATCTCGGGCGGATACGCAGTATTTT
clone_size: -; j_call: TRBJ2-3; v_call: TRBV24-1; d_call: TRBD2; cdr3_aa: CATRSTGGSDTQYF; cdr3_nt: TGTGCCACTAGGTCGACGGGGGGATCAGATACGCAGTATTTT
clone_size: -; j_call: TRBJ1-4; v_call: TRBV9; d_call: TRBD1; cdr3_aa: CASSEGTATTNEKLFF; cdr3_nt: TGTGCCAGCAGCGAAGGGACAGCCACAACTAATGAAAAACTGTTTTTT
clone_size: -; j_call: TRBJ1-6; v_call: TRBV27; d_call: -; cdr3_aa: CASSLSDRTNNSPLHF; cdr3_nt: TGTGCCAGCAGTTTATCCGACAGGACCAATAATTCACCCCTCCACTTT
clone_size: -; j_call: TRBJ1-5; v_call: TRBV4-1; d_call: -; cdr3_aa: CASSQPGQFQPQHF; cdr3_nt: TGCGCCAGCAGCCAACCCGGACAGTTCCAGCCCCAGCATTTT
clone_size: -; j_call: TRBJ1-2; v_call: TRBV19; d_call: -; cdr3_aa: CASRREGTANNYGYTF; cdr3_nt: TGTGCCAGTCGAAGGGAGGGGACGGCGAATAACTATGGCTACACCTTC
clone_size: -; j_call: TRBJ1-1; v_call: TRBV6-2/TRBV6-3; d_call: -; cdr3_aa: CASSFDWLGSEAFF; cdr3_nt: TGTGCCAGCAGTTTCGATTGGCTGGGCTCTGAAGCTTTCTTT
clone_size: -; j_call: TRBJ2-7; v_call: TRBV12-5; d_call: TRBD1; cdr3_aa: CASGPTGGSSYEQYF; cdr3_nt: TGTGCTAGTGGTCCTACAGGGGGGTCCTCCTACGAGCAGTACTTC
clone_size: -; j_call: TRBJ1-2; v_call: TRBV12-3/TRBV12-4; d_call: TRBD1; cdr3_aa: CASSGTGNYGYTF; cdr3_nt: TGTGCCAGTTCCGGGACAGGGAACTATGGCTACACCTTC
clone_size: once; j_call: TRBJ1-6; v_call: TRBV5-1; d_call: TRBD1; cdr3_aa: CASSLQGDNSPLHF; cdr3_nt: TGCGCCAGCAGCTTACAGGGGGATAATTCACCCCTCCACTTT
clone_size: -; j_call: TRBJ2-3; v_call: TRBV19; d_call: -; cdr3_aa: CASSILVVDTQYF; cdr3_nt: TGTGCCAGTAGTATACTAGTCGTAGATACGCAGTATTTT
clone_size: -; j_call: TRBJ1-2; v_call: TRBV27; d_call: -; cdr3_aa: CASSLQRNYGYTF; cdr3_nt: TGTGCCAGCAGTTTACAGAGGAACTATGGCTACACCTTC
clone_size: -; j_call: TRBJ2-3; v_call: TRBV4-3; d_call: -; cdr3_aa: CASAWGEEGTQYF; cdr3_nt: TGCGCCAGCGCGTGGGGGGAAGAGGGTACGCAGTATTTT
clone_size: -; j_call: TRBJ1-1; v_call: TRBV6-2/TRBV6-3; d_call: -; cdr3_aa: CASSPRPEVEAFF; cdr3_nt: TGTGCCAGCAGCCCTCGGCCCGAGGTTGAAGCTTTCTTT
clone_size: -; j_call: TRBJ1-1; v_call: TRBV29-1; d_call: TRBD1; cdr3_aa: CSAWTGNMHTEAFF; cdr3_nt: TGCAGCGCTTGGACAGGGAATATGCACACTGAAGCTTTCTTT
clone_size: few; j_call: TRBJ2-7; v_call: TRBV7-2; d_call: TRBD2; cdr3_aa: CASSSPNEAGGTYEQYF; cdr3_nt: TGTGCCAGCAGCTCCCCAAACGAGGCGGGGGGTACCTACGAGCAGTACTTC
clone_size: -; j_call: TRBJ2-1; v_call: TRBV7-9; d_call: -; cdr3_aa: CASSSTVAPLFF; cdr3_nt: TGTGCCAGCAGCTCTACGGTCGCTCCGCTGTTCTTC
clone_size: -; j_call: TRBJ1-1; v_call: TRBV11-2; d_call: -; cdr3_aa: CASSASGVEAFF; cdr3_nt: TGTGCCAGCAGCGCTAGCGGGGTTGAAGCTTTCTTT
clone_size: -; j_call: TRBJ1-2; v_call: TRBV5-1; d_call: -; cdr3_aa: CASSLDGDPYVNYGYTF; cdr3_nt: TGCGCCAGCAGCTTGGACGGGGATCCCTACGTTAACTATGGCTACACCTTC
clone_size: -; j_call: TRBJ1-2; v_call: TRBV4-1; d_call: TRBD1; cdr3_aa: CASSQEDRGGYTF; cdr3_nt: TGCGCCAGCAGCCAAGAGGACAGGGGTGGCTACACCTTC
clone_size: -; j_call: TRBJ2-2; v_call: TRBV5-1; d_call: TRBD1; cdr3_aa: CASSLRDRGAGELFF; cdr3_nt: TGCGCCAGCAGCTTACGGGACAGGGGAGCCGGGGAGCTGTTTTTT
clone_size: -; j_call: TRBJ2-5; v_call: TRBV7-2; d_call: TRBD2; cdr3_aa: CASSSRTSGETQYF; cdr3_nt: TGTGCCAGCAGCTCCCGGACTAGCGGGGAGACCCAGTACTTC
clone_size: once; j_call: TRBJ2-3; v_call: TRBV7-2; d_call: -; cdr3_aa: CASSLAPTDTQYF; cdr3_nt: TGTGCCAGCAGCTTGGCCCCCACAGATACGCAGTATTTT
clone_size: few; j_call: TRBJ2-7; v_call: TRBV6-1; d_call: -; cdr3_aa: CASSINTGIYEQYF; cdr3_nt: TGTGCCAGCAGTATAAATACAGGTATCTACGAGCAGTACTTC
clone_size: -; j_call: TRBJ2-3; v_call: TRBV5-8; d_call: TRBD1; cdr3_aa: CASSPDRGTDTQYF; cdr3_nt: TGTGCCAGCAGCCCGGACAGGGGGACAGATACGCAGTATTTT
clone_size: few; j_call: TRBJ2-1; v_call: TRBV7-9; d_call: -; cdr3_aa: CASSRYNEQFF; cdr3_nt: TGTGCCAGCAGCCGTTACAATGAGCAGTTCTTC
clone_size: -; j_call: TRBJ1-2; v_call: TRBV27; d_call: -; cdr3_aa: CASSLSLAGNYGYTF; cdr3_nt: TGTGCCAGCAGTTTATCGTTGGCAGGGAACTATGGCTACACCTTC
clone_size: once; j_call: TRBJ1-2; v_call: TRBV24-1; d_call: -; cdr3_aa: CATSTRVGGYTF; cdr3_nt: TGTGCCACCAGTACCAGGGTAGGTGGCTACACCTTC
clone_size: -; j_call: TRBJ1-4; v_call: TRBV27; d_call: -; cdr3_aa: CASSPYRQGSEKLFF; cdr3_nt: TGTGCCAGCAGCCCCTATCGGCAGGGTAGTGAAAAACTGTTTTTT
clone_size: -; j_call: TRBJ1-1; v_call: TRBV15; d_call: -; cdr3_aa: CATSRGEGAEAFF; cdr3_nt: TGTGCCACCAGCAGAGGAGAGGGCGCTGAAGCTTTCTTT
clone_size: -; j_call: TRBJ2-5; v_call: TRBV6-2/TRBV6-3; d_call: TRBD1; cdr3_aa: CASSLDRGQETQYF; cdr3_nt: TGTGCCAGCAGTCTCGACAGGGGACAAGAGACCCAGTACTTC
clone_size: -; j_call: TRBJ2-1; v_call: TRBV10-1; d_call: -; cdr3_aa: CASGAQGNSEQFF; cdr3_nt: TGCGCCAGCGGGGCCCAGGGGAACAGTGAGCAGTTCTTC
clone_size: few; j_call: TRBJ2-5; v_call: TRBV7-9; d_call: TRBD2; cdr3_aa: CASSLTGTSGALETQYF; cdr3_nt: TGTGCCAGCAGCTTAACCGGGACTAGCGGGGCCTTAGAGACCCAGTACTTC
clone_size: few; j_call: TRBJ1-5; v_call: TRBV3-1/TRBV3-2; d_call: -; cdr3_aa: CASSQDPDTGTQPQHF; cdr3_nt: TGTGCCAGCAGCCAAGATCCGGATACGGGAACTCAGCCCCAGCATTTT
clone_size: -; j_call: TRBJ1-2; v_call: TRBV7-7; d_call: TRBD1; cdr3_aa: CASSLSGTEDGYTF; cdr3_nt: TGTGCCAGCAGCTTATCCGGGACAGAGGATGGCTACACCTTC
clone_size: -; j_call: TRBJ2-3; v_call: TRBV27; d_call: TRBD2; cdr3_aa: CASRLSGGRTDTQYF; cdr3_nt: TGTGCCAGCAGGTTGAGCGGGGGCCGAACAGATACGCAGTATTTT
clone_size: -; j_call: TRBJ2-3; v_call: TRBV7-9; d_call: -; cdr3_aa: CASRSGPAGDTQYF; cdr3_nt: TGTGCCAGCAGATCGGGACCTGCGGGGGATACGCAGTATTTT
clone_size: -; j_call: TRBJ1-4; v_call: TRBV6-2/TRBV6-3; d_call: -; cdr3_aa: CASSFSLGEAEEKLFF; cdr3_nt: TGTGCCAGCAGTTTCAGTCTCGGGGAAGCGGAGGAAAAACTGTTTTTT
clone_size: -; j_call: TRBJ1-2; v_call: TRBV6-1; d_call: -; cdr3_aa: CASSDNNRVAYGYTF; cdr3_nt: TGTGCCAGCAGTGATAATAACAGGGTTGCCTATGGCTACACCTTC
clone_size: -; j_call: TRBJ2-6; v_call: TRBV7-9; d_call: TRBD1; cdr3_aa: CASSFDRAGANVLTF; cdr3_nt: TGTGCCAGCAGCTTCGACAGGGCTGGGGCCAACGTCCTGACTTTC
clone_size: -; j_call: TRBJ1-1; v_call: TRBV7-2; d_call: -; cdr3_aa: CASSLRVPNTEAFF; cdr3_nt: TGTGCCAGCAGCTTGAGGGTCCCGAACACTGAAGCTTTCTTT
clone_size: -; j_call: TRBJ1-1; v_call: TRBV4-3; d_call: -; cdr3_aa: CASSLARAAGTEAFF; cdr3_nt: TGCGCCAGCAGCCTTGCTAGGGCCGCGGGGACTGAAGCTTTCTTT